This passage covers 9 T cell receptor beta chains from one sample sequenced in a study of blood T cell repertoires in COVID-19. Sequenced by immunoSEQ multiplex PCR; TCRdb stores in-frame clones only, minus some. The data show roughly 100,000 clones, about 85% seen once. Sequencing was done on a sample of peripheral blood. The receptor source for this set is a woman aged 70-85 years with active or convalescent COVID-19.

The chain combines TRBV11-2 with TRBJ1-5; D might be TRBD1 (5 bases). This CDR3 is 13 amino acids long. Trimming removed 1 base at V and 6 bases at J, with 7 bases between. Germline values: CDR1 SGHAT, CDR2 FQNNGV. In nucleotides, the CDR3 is TGTGCCAGCAGCTTAGGGGGGGGTCAGCCCCAGCATTTT. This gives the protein CASSLGGGQPQHF.

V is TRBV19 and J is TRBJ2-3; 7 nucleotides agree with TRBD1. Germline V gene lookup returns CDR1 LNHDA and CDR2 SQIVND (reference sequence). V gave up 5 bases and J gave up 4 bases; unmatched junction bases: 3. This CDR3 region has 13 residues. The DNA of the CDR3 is TGTGCCAGTAGTCTTCAGGGGGCAGATACGCAGTATTTT. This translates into CASSLQGADTQYF. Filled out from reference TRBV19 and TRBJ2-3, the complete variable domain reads DGGITQSPKYLFRKEGQNVTLSCEQNLNHDAMYWYRQDPGQGLRLIYYSQIVNDFQKGDIAEGYSVSREKKESFPLTVTSAQKNPTAFYLCASSLQGADTQYFGPGTRLTVL.

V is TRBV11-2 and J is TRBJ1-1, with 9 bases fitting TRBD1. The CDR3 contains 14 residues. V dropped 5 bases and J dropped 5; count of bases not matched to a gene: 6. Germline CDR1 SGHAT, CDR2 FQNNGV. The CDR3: CASSPGQGSTEAFF. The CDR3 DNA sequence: TGTGCCAGCAGCCCGGGACAGGGAAGTACTGAAGCTTTCTTT. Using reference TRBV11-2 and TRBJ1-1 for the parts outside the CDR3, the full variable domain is EAGVAQSPRYKIIEKRQSVAFWCNPISGHATLYWYQQILGQGPKLLIQFQNNGVVDDSQLPKDRFSAERLKGVDSTLKIQPAKLEDSAVYLCASSPGQGSTEAFFGQGTRLTVV.

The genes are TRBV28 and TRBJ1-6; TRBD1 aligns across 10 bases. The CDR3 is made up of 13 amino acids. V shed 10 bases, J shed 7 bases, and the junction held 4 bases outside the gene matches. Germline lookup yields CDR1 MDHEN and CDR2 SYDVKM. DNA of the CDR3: TGTGCCACATGGGACAGGGGCAATTCACCCCTCCACTTT. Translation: CATWDRGNSPLHF.

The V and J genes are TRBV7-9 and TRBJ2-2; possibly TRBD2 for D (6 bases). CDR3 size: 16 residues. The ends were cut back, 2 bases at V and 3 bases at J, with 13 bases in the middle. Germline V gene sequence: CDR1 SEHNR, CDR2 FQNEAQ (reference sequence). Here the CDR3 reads CASSLRDFLDTGELFF. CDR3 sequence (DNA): TGTGCCAGCAGCTTACGGGACTTTCTTGACACCGGGGAGCTGTTTTTT.

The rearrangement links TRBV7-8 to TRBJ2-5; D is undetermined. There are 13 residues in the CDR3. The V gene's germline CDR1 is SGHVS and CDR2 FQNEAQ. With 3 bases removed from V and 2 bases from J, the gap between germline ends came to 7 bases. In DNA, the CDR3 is TGTGCCAGCAGCTTTATGAGGCAAGAGACCCAGTACTTC. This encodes CASSFMRQETQYF.

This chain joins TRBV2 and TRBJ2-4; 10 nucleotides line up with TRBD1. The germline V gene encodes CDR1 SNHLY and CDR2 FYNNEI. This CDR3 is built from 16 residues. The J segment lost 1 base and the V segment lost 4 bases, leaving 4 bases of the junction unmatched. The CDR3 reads CASSVRTGGAKNIQYF. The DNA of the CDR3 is TGTGCCAGCAGTGTCCGGACAGGGGGGGCCAAAAACATTCAGTACTTC.

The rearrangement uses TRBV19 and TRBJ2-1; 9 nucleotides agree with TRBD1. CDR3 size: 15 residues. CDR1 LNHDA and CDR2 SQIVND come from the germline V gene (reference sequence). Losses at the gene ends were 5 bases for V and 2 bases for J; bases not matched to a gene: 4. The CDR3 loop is CASSFGQGTYNEQFF. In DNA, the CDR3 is TGTGCCAGTAGTTTCGGACAGGGGACCTACAATGAGCAGTTCTTC.

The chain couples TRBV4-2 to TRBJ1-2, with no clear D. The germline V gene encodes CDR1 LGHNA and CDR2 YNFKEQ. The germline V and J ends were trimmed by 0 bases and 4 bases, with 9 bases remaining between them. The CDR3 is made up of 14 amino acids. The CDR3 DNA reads TGTGCCAGCAGCCAAGACAGGACTCTCTATGGCTACACCTTC. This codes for CASSQDRTLYGYTF.